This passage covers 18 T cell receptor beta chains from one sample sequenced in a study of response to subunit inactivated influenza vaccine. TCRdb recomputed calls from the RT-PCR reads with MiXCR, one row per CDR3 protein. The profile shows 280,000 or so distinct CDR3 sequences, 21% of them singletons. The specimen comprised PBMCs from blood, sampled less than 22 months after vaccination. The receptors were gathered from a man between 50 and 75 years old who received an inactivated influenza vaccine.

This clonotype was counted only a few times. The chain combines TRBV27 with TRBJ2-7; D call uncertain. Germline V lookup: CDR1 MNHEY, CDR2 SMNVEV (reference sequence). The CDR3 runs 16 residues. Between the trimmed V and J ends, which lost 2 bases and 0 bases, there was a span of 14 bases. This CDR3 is CASSLGQPLSSYEQYF. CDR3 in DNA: TGTGCCAGCAGTTTAGGTCAGCCCCTGAGCTCCTACGAGCAGTACTTC.

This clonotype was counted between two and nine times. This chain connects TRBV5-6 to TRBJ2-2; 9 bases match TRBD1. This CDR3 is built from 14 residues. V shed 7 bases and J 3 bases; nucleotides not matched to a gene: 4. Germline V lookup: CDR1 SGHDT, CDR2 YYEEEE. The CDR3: CASEGQGDTGELFF. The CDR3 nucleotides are TGTGCCAGCGAGGGACAGGGAGACACCGGGGAGCTGTTTTTT.

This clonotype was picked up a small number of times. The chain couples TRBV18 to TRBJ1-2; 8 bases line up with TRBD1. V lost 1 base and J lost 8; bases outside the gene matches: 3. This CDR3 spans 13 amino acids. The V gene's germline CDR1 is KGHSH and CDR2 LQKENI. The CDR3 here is CASSPRPGGGYTF. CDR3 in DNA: TGTGCCAGCTCACCACGCCCAGGGGGCGGCTACACCTTC.

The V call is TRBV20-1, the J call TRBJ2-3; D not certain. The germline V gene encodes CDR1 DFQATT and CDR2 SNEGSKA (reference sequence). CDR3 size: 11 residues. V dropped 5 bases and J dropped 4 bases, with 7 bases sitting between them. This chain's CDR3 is CSAHRADTQYF. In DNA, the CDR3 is TGCAGTGCTCATAGGGCAGATACGCAGTATTTT.

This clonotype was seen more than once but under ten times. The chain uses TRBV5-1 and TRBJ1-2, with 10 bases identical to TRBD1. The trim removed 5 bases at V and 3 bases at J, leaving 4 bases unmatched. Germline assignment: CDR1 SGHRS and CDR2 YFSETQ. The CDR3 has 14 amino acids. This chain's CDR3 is CASRSGTGDYGYTF. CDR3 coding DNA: TGCGCCAGCAGATCCGGGACAGGGGACTATGGCTACACCTTC.

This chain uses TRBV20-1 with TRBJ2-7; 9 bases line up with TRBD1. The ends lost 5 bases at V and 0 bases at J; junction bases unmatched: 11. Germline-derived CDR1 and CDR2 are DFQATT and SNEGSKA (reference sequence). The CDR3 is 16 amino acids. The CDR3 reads CSAGDRDWGPSYEQYF. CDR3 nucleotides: TGCAGTGCTGGGGACAGGGACTGGGGGCCCTCCTACGAGCAGTACTTC.

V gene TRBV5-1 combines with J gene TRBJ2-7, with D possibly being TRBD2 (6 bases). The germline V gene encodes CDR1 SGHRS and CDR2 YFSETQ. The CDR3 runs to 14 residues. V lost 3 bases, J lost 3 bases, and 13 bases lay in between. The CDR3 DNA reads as TGCGCCAGCAGCTCTGCGGGGACGGGCTACGAGCAGTACTTC. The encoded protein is CASSSAGTGYEQYF.

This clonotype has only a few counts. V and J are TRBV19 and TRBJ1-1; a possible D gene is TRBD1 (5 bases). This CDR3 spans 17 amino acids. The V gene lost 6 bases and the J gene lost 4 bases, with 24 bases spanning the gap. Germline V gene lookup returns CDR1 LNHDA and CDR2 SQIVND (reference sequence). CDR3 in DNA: TGTGCCAGTAGAAACCCGGGACCCGGATTACATGGCACTGAAGCTTTCTTT. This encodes CASRNPGPGLHGTEAFF.

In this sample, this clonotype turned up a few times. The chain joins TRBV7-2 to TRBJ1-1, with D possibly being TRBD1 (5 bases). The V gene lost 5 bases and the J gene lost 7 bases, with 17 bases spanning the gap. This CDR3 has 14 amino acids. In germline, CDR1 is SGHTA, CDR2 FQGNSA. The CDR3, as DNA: TGTGCCAGCAGCGTACGACAGACCCACAGTGAAGCTTTCTTT. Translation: CASSVRQTHSEAFF.

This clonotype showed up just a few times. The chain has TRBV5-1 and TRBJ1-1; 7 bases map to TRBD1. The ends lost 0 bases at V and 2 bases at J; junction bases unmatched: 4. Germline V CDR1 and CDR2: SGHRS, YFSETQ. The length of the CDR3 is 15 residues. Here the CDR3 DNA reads TGCGCCAGCAGCTTGGGGACAGGTTTAAACACTGAAGCTTTCTTT. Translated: CASSLGTGLNTEAFF.

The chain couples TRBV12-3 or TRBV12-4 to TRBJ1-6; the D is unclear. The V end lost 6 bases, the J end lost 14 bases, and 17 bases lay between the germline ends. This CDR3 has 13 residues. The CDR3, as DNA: TGTGCCAGCAGGGAACTTGACCCAGGAGCCCTCCACTTT. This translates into CASRELDPGALHF.

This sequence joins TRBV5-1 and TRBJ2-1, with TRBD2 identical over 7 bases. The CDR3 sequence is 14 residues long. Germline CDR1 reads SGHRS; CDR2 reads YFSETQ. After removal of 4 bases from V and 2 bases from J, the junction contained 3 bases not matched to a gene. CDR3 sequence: CASSGLAAYNEQFF. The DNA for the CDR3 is TGCGCCAGCAGCGGTCTAGCGGCCTACAATGAGCAGTTCTTC.

The CDR3 DNA is TGTGCCAGCAAGTATCGGCACTACAATGAGCAGTTCTTC. Translation gives CASKYRHYNEQFF. The chain carries TRBV28 and TRBJ2-1; no firm D call. V was cut by 7 bases and J by 3 bases, with 10 bases left in between. CDR3 size: 13 residues. Germline V gene sequence: CDR1 MDHEN, CDR2 SYDVKM.

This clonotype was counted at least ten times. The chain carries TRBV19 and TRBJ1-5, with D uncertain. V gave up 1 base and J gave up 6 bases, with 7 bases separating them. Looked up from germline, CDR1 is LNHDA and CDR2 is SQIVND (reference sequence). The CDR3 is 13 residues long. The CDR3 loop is CASSIGDIQPQHF. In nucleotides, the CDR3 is TGTGCCAGTAGTATAGGAGACATTCAGCCCCAGCATTTT.

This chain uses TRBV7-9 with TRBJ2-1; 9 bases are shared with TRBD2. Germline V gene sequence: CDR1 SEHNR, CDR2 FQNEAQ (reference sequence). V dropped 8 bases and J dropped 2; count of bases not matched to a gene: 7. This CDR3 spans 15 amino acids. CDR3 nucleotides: TGTGCCAGCGTGGGCGGGAGGGAGGCCTACAATGAGCAGTTCTTC. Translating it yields CASVGGREAYNEQFF.

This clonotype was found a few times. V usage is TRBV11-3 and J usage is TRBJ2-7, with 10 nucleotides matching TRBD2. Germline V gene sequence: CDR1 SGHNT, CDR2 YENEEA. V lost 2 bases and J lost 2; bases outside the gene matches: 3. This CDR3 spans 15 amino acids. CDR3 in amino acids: CASSLTSGVAYEQYF. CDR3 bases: TGTGCCAGCAGCTTAACTAGCGGGGTAGCCTACGAGCAGTACTTC.

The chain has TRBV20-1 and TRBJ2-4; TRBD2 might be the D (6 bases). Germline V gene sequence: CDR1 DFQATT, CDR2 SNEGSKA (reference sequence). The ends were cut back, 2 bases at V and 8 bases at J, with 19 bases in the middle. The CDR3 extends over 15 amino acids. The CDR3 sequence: CSARSPGSGADIQYF. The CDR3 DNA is TGCAGTGCTAGATCCCCCGGGTCGGGAGCGGACATTCAGTACTTC.

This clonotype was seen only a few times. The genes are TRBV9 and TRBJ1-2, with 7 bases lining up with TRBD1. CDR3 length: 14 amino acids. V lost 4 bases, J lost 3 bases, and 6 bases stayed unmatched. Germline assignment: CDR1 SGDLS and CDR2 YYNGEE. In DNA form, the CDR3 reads TGTGCCAGCAGCACTGGACAGGTTTACTATGGCTACACCTTC. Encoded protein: CASSTGQVYYGYTF. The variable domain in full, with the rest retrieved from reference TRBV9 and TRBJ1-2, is DSGVTQTPKHLITATGQRVTLRCSPRSGDLSVYWYQQSLDQGLQFLIQYYNGEERAKGNILERFSAQQFPDLHSELNLSSLELGDSALYFCASSTGQVYYGYTFGSGTRLTVV.